This is a list of T cell receptor beta chains from one sample in a study of cytomegalovirus exposure and HLA in healthy donors. Libraries were prepared by immunoSEQ multiplex PCR; TCRdb keeps only in-frame clonotypes and omits some of them. Of about 98,000 clones listed, more than 60% were seen once; the top ten hold roughly 2.5%. Sequenced: PBMCs. These receptors were taken from a man in his forties or fifties in good health and CMV-seronegative. Both conserved end residues are part of each CDR3. A D gene is named only where the DNA matches it firmly. Size is omitted from some rows. Given values are once, few, many or a class for expanded clones.

d_call	v_call	clone_size	j_call	cdr3_nt	cdr3_aa
TRBD2	TRBV6-5	.	TRBJ2-1	TGTGCCAGCACCAGGACTAGCGGCAATGAGCAGTTCTTC	CASTRTSGNEQFF
TRBD2	TRBV2	.	TRBJ2-3	TGTGCCAGCAGTGAGGTGGCGGGAGGGGATACGCAGTATTTT	CASSEVAGGDTQYF
.	TRBV29-1	.	TRBJ2-3	TGCAGCGTCGGGGGGCCCGAGGTGAATACGCAGTATTTT	CSVGGPEVNTQYF
.	TRBV5-1	once	TRBJ2-1	TGCGCCAGCAGCAGCCTCCCCGGCAATGAGCAGTTCTTC	CASSSLPGNEQFF
.	TRBV6-1	.	TRBJ1-3	TGTGCCAGCAGTGAAGCGGCCGGGGGAGGAGGGAGATACACCATATATTTT	CASSEAAGGGGRYTIYF
TRBD2	TRBV28	.	TRBJ2-7	TGTGCCAGTGAGGGACTAGCGGTCCCCTCCTACGAGCAGTACTTC	CASEGLAVPSYEQYF
.	TRBV6-1	few	TRBJ2-3	TGTGCCAGCACACTTCAGGCCGTTAGTGGGGATACGCAGTATTTT	CASTLQAVSGDTQYF
TRBD2	TRBV5-1	.	TRBJ2-2	TGCGCCAGCTTAGCGGGAGCCACGAACACCGGGGAGCTGTTTTTT	CASLAGATNTGELFF
TRBD1	TRBV19	few	TRBJ1-5	TGTGCCAGTACCAAGGACAGGTGGAATCAGCCCCAGCATTTT	CASTKDRWNQPQHF
.	TRBV28	.	TRBJ2-3	TGTGCCAGCAGCCTCCTAGCGCTCACTAGCACAGATACGCAGTATTTT	CASSLLALTSTDTQYF
TRBD2	TRBV12-5	few	TRBJ2-4	TGTGCTAGTGAAGCGGGGGGCGCGGATAGCGTAGCCAAAAACATTCAGTACTTC	CASEAGGADSVAKNIQYF
.	TRBV6-6	.	TRBJ2-5	TGTGCCAGCAGGAGCGGAGAGACCCAGTACTTC	CASRSGETQYF
TRBD2	TRBV10-3	few	TRBJ2-5	TGTGCCATCAGTGAGACTAGCGGGAGGGCCGCGAAGACCCAGTACTTC	CAISETSGRAAKTQYF
TRBD2	TRBV15	.	TRBJ2-1	TGTGCCACCAGCAGACCCGGGACTAGCGGGGGCTATGAGCAGTTCTTC	CATSRPGTSGGYEQFF
.	TRBV11-1	.	TRBJ1-4	TGTGCCAGCAGCCGCTACTCGACAGGCCGTAATGAAAAACTGTTTTTT	CASSRYSTGRNEKLFF
.	TRBV4-3	.	TRBJ1-1	TGCGCCAGCAGCCTACGGGGACACAACACTGAAGCTTTCTTT	CASSLRGHNTEAFF
TRBD1	TRBV28	.	TRBJ1-2	TGTGCCAGCAGTTTACGGACAGGGGTTAACTATGGCTACACCTTC	CASSLRTGVNYGYTF
.	TRBV7-6	.	TRBJ2-1	TGTGCCAGCAGCTCTAGAGGGCCATCCTACAATGAGCAGTTCTTC	CASSSRGPSYNEQFF
TRBD2	TRBV7-3	.	TRBJ2-7	TGTGCCAGCAGGAAAACGGGACTAGCGGGGGCCTACGAGCAGTACTTC	CASRKTGLAGAYEQYF
TRBD2	TRBV29-1	.	TRBJ2-1	TGCAGCGTTGAGGGACTAGCGGATTCCTACAATGAGCAGTTCTTC	CSVEGLADSYNEQFF
TRBD1	TRBV29-1	.	TRBJ2-3	TGCAGCGTTGAAGTCAGGGGGCCTCCCACAGATACGCAGTATTTT	CSVEVRGPPTDTQYF
.	TRBV15	.	TRBJ2-3	TGTGCCACCAGCAGAGGGACAGAACCCACAGATACGCAGTATTTT	CATSRGTEPTDTQYF
TRBD1	TRBV15	.	TRBJ2-7	TGTGCCACCAGCAGAGTTTTTGGACAGGGGGCCTACGAGCAGTACTTC	CATSRVFGQGAYEQYF
.	TRBV6-5	.	TRBJ2-3	TGTGCCAGCAGTTACGATAGCCTCCGCACAGATACGCAGTATTTT	CASSYDSLRTDTQYF
.	TRBV7-6	.	TRBJ1-2	TGTGCCAGCAGCTTAGCGGGAGATGGCTACACCTTC	CASSLAGDGYTF